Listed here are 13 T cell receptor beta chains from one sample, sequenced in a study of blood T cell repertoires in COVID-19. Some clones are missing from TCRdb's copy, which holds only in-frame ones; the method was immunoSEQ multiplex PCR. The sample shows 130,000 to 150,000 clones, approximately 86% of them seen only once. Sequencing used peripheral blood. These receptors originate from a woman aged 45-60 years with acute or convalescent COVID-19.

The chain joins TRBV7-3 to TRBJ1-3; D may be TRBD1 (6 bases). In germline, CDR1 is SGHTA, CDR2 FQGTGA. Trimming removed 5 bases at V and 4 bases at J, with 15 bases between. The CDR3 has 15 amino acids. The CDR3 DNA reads TGTGCCAGCAGCCCCGAACAGGGACCCGGAAACACCATATATTTT. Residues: CASSPEQGPGNTIYF. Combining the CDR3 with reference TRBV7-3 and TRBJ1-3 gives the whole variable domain GAGVSQTPSNKVTEKGKYVELRCDPISGHTALYWYRQSLGQGPEFLIYFQGTGAADDSGLPNDRFFAVRPEGSVSTLKIQRTERGDSAVYLCASSPEQGPGNTIYFGEGSWLTVV.

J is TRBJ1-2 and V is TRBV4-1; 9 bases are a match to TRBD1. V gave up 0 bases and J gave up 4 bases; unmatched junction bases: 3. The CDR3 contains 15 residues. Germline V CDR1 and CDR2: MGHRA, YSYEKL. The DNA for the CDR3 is TGCGCCAGCAGCCAAGAGGACAGGGGAGTCTATGGCTACACCTTC. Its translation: CASSQEDRGVYGYTF.

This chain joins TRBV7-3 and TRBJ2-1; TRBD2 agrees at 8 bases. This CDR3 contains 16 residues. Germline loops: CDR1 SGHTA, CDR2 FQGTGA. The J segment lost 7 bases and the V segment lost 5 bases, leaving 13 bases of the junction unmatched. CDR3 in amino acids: CASSPTGGPGWNEQFF. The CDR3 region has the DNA TGTGCCAGCAGCCCGACGGGAGGGCCGGGATGGAATGAGCAGTTCTTC. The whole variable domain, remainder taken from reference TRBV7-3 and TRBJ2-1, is GAGVSQTPSNKVTEKGKYVELRCDPISGHTALYWYRQSLGQGPEFLIYFQGTGAADDSGLPNDRFFAVRPEGSVSTLKIQRTERGDSAVYLCASSPTGGPGWNEQFFGPGTRLTVL.

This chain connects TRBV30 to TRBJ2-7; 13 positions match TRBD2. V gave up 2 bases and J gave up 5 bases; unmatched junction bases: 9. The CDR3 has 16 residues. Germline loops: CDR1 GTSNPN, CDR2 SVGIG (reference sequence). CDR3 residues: CAWSSRTSGRHDEQYF. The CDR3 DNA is TGTGCCTGGAGTTCCAGGACTAGCGGGAGACACGACGAGCAGTACTTC.

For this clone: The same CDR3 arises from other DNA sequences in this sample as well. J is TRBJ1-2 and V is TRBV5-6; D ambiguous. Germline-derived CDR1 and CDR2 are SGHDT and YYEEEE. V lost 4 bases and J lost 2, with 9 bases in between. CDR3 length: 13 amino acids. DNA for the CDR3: TGTGCCAGCAGCCCGACGGGGAACTATGGCTACACCTTC. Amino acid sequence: CASSPTGNYGYTF.

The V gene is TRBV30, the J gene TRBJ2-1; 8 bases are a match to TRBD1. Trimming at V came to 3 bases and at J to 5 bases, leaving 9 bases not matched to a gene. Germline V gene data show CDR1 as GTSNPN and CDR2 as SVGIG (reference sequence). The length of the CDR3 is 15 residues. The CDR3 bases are TGTGCCTGGAGCAACGAAGACAGGGGCAACAATGAGCAGTTCTTC. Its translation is CAWSNEDRGNNEQFF.

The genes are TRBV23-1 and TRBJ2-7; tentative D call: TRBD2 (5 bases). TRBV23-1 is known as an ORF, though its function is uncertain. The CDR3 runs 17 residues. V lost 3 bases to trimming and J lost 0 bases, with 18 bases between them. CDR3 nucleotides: TGCGCCAGCAGTCACTCAGAGGGCTGTCGATCCTCCTACGAGCAGTACTTC. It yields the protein CASSHSEGCRSSYEQYF.

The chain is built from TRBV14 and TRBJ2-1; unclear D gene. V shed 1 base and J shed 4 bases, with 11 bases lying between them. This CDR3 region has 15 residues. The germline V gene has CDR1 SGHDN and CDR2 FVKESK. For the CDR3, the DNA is TGTGCCAGCAGCCAAGCTGTAGCCCGGTACAATGAGCAGTTCTTC. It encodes CASSQAVARYNEQFF.

The DNA of the CDR3 is TGTGCCAGTAGTATCCGAGGTTTAGCGGGAGGGGGTGAGCAGTTCTTC. It translates to CASSIRGLAGGGEQFF. The chain carries TRBV19 and TRBJ2-1, with 11 bases identical to TRBD2. The V gene's germline CDR1 is LNHDA and CDR2 SQIVND (reference sequence). The J segment lost 9 bases and the V segment lost 3 bases, leaving 10 bases of the junction unmatched. This CDR3 region has 16 residues.

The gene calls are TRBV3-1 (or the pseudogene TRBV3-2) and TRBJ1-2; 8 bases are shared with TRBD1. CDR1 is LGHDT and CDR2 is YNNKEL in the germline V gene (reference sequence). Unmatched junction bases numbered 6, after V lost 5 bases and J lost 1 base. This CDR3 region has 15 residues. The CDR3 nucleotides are TGTGCCAGCAGCGAACAGGGGGAAGATAACTATGGCTACACCTTC. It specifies CASSEQGEDNYGYTF.

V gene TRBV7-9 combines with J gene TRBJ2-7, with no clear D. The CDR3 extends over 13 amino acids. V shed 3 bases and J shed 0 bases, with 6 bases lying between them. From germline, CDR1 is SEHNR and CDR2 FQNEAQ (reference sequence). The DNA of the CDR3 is TGTGCCAGCAGCTTCGTCCCCTCCTACGAGCAGTACTTC. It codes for CASSFVPSYEQYF.

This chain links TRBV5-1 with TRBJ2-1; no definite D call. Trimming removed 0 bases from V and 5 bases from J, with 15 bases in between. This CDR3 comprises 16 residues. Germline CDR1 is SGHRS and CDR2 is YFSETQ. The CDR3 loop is CASSLEKSSIDNEQFF. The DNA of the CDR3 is TGCGCCAGCAGCTTGGAAAAGTCAAGTATAGACAATGAGCAGTTCTTC. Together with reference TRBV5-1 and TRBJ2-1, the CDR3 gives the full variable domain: KAGVTQTPRYLIKTRGQQVTLSCSPISGHRSVSWYQQTPGQGLQFLFEYFSETQRNKGNFPGRFSGRQFSNSRSEMNVSTLELGDSALYLCASSLEKSSIDNEQFFGPGTRLTVL.

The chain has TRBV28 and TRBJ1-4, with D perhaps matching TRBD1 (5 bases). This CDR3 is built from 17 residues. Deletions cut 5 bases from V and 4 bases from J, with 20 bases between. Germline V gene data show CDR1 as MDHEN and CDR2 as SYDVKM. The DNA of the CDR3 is TGTGCCAGCAGTAACAGCGGGAGGGGCGCATTTAATGAAAAACTGTTTTTT. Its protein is CASSNSGRGAFNEKLFF.